This T cell receptor (beta chain) was sequenced in a study of fetal regulatory T cell absence and autoimmunity. CDR3 length equals 15 residues. CDR1 and CDR2 (germline): SGHTA, FQGNSA. Losses at the gene ends were 8 bases for V and 6 bases for J; bases not matched to a gene: 11. Sequencing was at survey level. Assay used: immunoSEQ multiplex PCR; TCRdb lists only in-frame clones, some missing. This sample has 45,000 to 50,000 clones, with around 83% found just once. The sample was cord blood. This TCR derives from a newborn boy with IPEX syndrome. The chain joins TRBV7-2 to TRBJ2-4; TRBD2 agrees at 9 bases. CDR3 nucleotides: TGTGCCAGCCTTTCATGGGCGGGGGGGACAAACATTCAGTACTTC. Protein product: CASLSWAGGTNIQYF.